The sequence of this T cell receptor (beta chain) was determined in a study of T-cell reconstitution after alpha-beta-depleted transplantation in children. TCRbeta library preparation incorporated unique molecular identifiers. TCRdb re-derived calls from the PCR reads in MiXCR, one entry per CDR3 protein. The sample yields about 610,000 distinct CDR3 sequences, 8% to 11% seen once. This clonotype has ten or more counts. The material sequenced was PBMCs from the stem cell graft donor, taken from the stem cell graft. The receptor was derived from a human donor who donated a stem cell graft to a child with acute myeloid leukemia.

The CDR3 nucleotides are TGTGCCAGCAGTTTACAGGGATGGTATGGCTACACCTTC. This translates into CASSLQGWYGYTF. The J gene is TRBJ1-2, the V gene TRBV28; D is possibly TRBD1 (5 bases). The CDR3 length is 13 residues. Germline CDR1 is MDHEN and CDR2 is SYDVKM. V was pared by 2 bases and J by 5 bases, with 9 bases between.